This T cell receptor (beta chain) was retrieved from a study of CD8 T cells in Susac syndrome. Germline-derived CDR1 and CDR2 are LGHNA and YNFKEQ. The CDR3 is made up of 13 amino acids. Trimming pared 1 base from V and 7 bases from J, leaving 10 bases between. RNA totalling about 0.45 to 1 ug underwent reverse transcription with random hexamers. An immunoSEQ multiplex PCR amplified TCR beta CDR3 over 54 Vbeta and 13 Jbeta. One entry per CDR3 protein results from TCRdb running MiXCR on the immunoSEQ multiplex PCR reads. Of around 230,000 distinct CDR3 sequences listed, nearly 97% are singletons. The specimen sequenced was CD4+ T cells from PBMCs. V and J are TRBV4-2 and TRBJ2-5, with D unresolved. The TCR sequence derives from a human donor with multiple sclerosis. The CDR3 DNA reads as TGTGCCAGCAGCCAAGGATCTTTGGGGACCCAGTACTTC. This codes for CASSQGSLGTQYF.